These 20 T cell receptor beta chains were all obtained from the same sample, sequenced in a study of shared clonotypes between healthy human individuals. CD45RO-negative, CCR7-positively selected cells formed the naive CD8 fraction, excluding terminally differentiated effector memory CD45RA+ cells. Generated by immunoSEQ multiplex PCR, the TCRdb table keeps only in-frame clones and is missing some. The data contain some 2.1 million clones, approximately 94% of them singletons. The sample taken for sequencing was naive CD8+ T cells sorted from blood. The receptors derive from a man aged 18 to 29 in good health.

The chain recombines TRBV27 with TRBJ2-3, with D perhaps given as TRBD1 or TRBD2 (5 bases each). Germline lookup yields CDR1 MNHEY and CDR2 SMNVEV (reference sequence). CDR3 length: 16 amino acids. The V end was cut by 3 bases, the J end by 2 bases, with 15 bases between. CDR3 DNA sequence: TGTGCCAGCAGTTTCGGGGTGATAGGGGCCACAGATACGCAGTATTTT. Translated, it gives CASSFGVIGATDTQYF.

In its sample, this clone was seen once. The genes are TRBV4-1 and TRBJ2-3; no clear D gene. This CDR3 region has 15 residues. Trimming cost V 0 bases and J 0 bases, with 7 bases left between them. Germline loops: CDR1 MGHRA, CDR2 YSYEKL. The CDR3 region has the DNA TGCGCCAGCAGCCAAGAGCCATCTAGCACAGATACGCAGTATTTT. Its translation is CASSQEPSSTDTQYF.

The table lists this clone with a count of one. The chain employs TRBV5-8 and TRBJ1-5; D call uncertain. The CDR3 contains 13 residues. In germline, CDR1 is SGHTS, CDR2 YDEGEE. V was pared by 0 bases and J by 7 bases, with 8 bases between. CDR3 sequence reads: CASSLDVRQPQHF. CDR3 sequence (DNA): TGTGCCAGCAGCTTGGACGTTCGACAGCCCCAGCATTTT.

The chain links TRBV2 to TRBJ1-4; 7 bases match TRBD1. Germline CDR1 and CDR2: SNHLY and FYNNEI. After removal of 8 bases from V and 4 bases from J, the junction contained 7 bases not matched to a gene. The CDR3 is 14 amino acids. CDR3 sequence: CASAVGQFNEKLFF. The CDR3 nucleotides are TGTGCCAGCGCTGTGGGACAGTTTAATGAAAAACTGTTTTTT.

Remarks on this clone: The sample contains more than one DNA sequence encoding this CDR3. The CDR3 nucleotides read TGCGCCAGCAGTGAGGACAGGGCCTACGAGCAGTACTTC. Translating it yields CASSEDRAYEQYF. The chain links TRBV10-2 to TRBJ2-7; 7 bases fit TRBD1. This CDR3 has 13 residues. V trimming: 2 bases; J trimming: 2 bases; junction bases outside the gene matches: 0. CDR1 and CDR2 (germline): WSHSY, SAAADI.

The chain links TRBV9 to TRBJ1-2, with D unresolved. V lost 4 bases, J lost 0 bases, and 10 bases lay in between. Germline CDR1 and CDR2: SGDLS and YYNGEE. CDR3 length equals 14 residues. CDR3 amino acids: CASSPAGSNYGYTF. The CDR3 DNA follows: TGTGCCAGCAGCCCGGCGGGTTCTAACTATGGCTACACCTTC.

The chain carries TRBV4-2 and TRBJ1-5, with 10 bases aligning to TRBD1. The CDR3 spans 17 residues. Looked up from germline, CDR1 is LGHNA and CDR2 is YNFKEQ. Germline trimming cut 1 base from V and 0 bases from J; bases unmatched to any gene: 3. CDR3 sequence (DNA): TGTGCCAGCAGCCAAGGACAGGGGGCGGGTAGCAATCAGCCCCAGCATTTT. This sequence encodes CASSQGQGAGSNQPQHF.

The chain joins TRBV19 to TRBJ1-6; D possibly corresponds to TRBD1 (5 bases). The germline gives CDR1 LNHDA, CDR2 SQIVND (reference sequence). V was cut by 7 bases and J by 9 bases, with 22 bases left in between. The CDR3 consists of 16 residues. The CDR3 DNA is TGTGCCAGTAATGGAGAGTTCAGGGCTTCGCGTTCACCCCTCCACTTT. Protein sequence: CASNGEFRASRSPLHF. The full variable domain, its missing parts supplied by reference TRBV19 and TRBJ1-6, is DGGITQSPKYLFRKEGQNVTLSCEQNLNHDAMYWYRQDPGQGLRLIYYSQIVNDFQKGDIAEGYSVSREKKESFPLTVTSAQKNPTAFYLCASNGEFRASRSPLHFGNGTRLTVT.

The chain carries TRBV4-1 and TRBJ2-1; D might be TRBD1 (6 bases). CDR1 is MGHRA and CDR2 is YSYEKL in the germline V gene. The CDR3 extends over 14 amino acids. V was shortened by 3 bases and J by 8 bases, with 14 bases between the two germline ends. This CDR3 is CASSHYVGGDEQFF. For the CDR3, the DNA is TGCGCCAGCAGCCATTATGTAGGGGGAGATGAGCAGTTCTTC.

This clone was counted a few times. This rearrangement joins TRBV7-9 to TRBJ1-6, with D possibly being TRBD1 (6 bases). Germline CDR1 and CDR2: SEHNR and FQNEAQ (reference sequence). CDR3 size: 15 residues. V gave up 7 bases and J gave up 5 bases, with 15 bases separating them. CDR3 nucleotide sequence: TGTGCCAGCACGGTGGAGGGGGACCATAATTCACCCCTCCACTTT. It specifies CASTVEGDHNSPLHF. Together with reference TRBV7-9 and TRBJ1-6, the CDR3 gives the full variable domain: DTGVSQNPRHKITKRGQNVTFRCDPISEHNRLYWYRQTLGQGPEFLTYFQNEAQLEKSRLLSDRFSAERPKGSFSTLEIQRTEQGDSAMYLCASTVEGDHNSPLHFGNGTRLTVT.

The chain employs TRBV2 and TRBJ2-3; D unresolved. In germline, CDR1 is SNHLY, CDR2 FYNNEI. The CDR3 spans 14 residues. V was clipped by 7 bases and J by 4 bases, with 15 bases between them. The chain's CDR3 is CASISYEFPDTQYF. For the CDR3, the DNA is TGTGCCAGCATTAGTTACGAGTTTCCAGATACGCAGTATTTT.

J is TRBJ1-5 and V is TRBV6-1; TRBD1 is a possible D gene (6 bases). The CDR3 consists of 15 residues. Trimming took 6 bases from V and 2 from J, leaving 14 bases between them. Germline V lookup: CDR1 MNHNS, CDR2 SASEGT. The CDR3 sequence: CASSSPNRGNQPQHF. CDR3 nucleotide sequence: TGTGCCAGCAGCTCACCGAACAGGGGCAATCAGCCCCAGCATTTT.

The V call is TRBV7-2, the J call TRBJ2-1; 7 bases map to TRBD1. V shed 0 bases and J 7 bases; nucleotides not matched to a gene: 3. CDR1 and CDR2 from the germline V gene are SGHTA and FQGNSA. The CDR3 contains 14 residues. The CDR3: CASSLATGENEQFF. The CDR3 DNA is TGTGCCAGCAGCTTAGCTACAGGGGAAAATGAGCAGTTCTTC.

The V and J genes are TRBV5-4 and TRBJ2-3; D is tentatively TRBD1 or TRBD2 (5 bases each). This CDR3 spans 12 amino acids. Trimming pared 7 bases from V and 0 bases from J, leaving 6 bases between. Germline lookup yields CDR1 SGHNT and CDR2 YYREEE (reference sequence). The CDR3 nucleotides read TGTGCCAGCGGGGGAAGCACAGATACGCAGTATTTT. Protein product: CASGGSTDTQYF.

The chain links TRBV9 to TRBJ1-5, with 9 bases matching TRBD1. V was clipped by 4 bases and J by 4 bases; unmatched bases: 6. Germline loops: CDR1 SGDLS, CDR2 YYNGEE. The CDR3 is 15 amino acids. For the CDR3, the DNA is TGTGCCAGCAGCTTTGGACAGGGGTTTAATCAGCCCCAGCATTTT. Translated: CASSFGQGFNQPQHF. Drawing the rest from reference TRBV9 and TRBJ1-5, the complete variable domain is DSGVTQTPKHLITATGQRVTLRCSPRSGDLSVYWYQQSLDQGLQFLIQYYNGEERAKGNILERFSAQQFPDLHSELNLSSLELGDSALYFCASSFGQGFNQPQHFGDGTRLSIL.

The CDR3 nucleotides are TGTGCCAGCAGTGAGGCCAGGAGGGCTTCCTATAATTCACCCCTCCACTTT. Translated, it gives CASSEARRASYNSPLHF. This chain uses TRBV6-1 with TRBJ1-6, with D unresolved. Germline CDR1 is MNHNS and CDR2 is SASEGT. V was pared by 3 bases and J by 1 base, with 13 bases between. This CDR3 has 17 amino acids.

CDR3 in DNA: TGTGCCAGCAGCACCACAGGGCAGCCCCAGCATTTT. Amino acid sequence: CASSTTGQPQHF. The chain carries TRBV6-5 and TRBJ1-5; D is possibly TRBD1 (6 bases). The length of the CDR3 is 12 residues. The V end lost 6 bases, the J end lost 7 bases, and 10 bases lay between the germline ends. Germline values: CDR1 MNHEY, CDR2 SVGAGI.

On this clone itself: Other DNA sequences from this sample encode an identical CDR3 as well. The V and J genes are TRBV27 and TRBJ1-2, with unresolved D. The length of the CDR3 is 12 residues. V was pared by 3 bases and J by 6 bases, with 8 bases between. The V gene's germline CDR1 is MNHEY and CDR2 SMNVEV (reference sequence). The CDR3 spells CASSFGGDGYTF. The CDR3 bases are TGTGCCAGCAGTTTTGGTGGAGATGGCTACACCTTC.

J is TRBJ1-6 and V is TRBV4-1, with D unresolved. In germline, CDR1 is MGHRA, CDR2 YSYEKL. This CDR3 is 15 amino acids long. V was pared by 0 bases and J by 9 bases, with 12 bases between. The CDR3 loop reads CASSQEWTGGSPLHF. The CDR3 bases are TGCGCCAGCAGCCAAGAGTGGACTGGAGGTTCACCCCTCCACTTT.

The chain uses TRBV27 and TRBJ1-1, with 8 bases lining up with TRBD1. The V gene end was trimmed by 10 bases and the J gene end by 1 base; junction bases not matched to a gene: 8. Germline loops: CDR1 MNHEY, CDR2 SMNVEV (reference sequence). The CDR3 length is 14 residues. For the CDR3, the DNA is TGTGCCACGACCCCGACAGGGGCGAACACTGAAGCTTTCTTT. Translated, it gives CATTPTGANTEAFF.